The rows below give T cell receptor beta chains drawn from one sample of a study of OX40 agonist ivuxolimab in advanced cancers. This table comes from immunoSEQ multiplex PCR, and its TCRdb copy is limited to in-frame clones, with some not included. The table has tens of thousands of clones, around 83% seen once. The sequencing used CD4+ or CD8+ T cells sorted from blood, collected in a trial of the OX40 agonist ivuxolimab. The receptors stem from an adult with an advanced solid tumor such as melanoma, head and neck, liver or kidney cancer. Each CDR3 is given without its conserved first and last residue. The D gene is left open where the match is weak.

d_call v_call cdr3_length cdr3_aa
. TRBV13 14 ASSPRTDANTGELF
. TRBV19 9 ASRVGNEQF
TRBD2 TRBV27 15 ASSFGFGGGGRDTQY
. TRBV5-6 10 ASSSALYGYT
. TRBV7-6 12 ASSLAGGLNEQF
TRBD2 TRBV7-9 15 ASSSSGTSGGAHEQF
. TRBV5-6 11 ASSLVLSYEQY
. TRBV7-9 10 ASSLGTYEQY
TRBD2 TRBV5-4 13 ASSQERGSSYEQY
TRBD1 TRBV28 15 ASSSQGQIFSGNTIY
TRBD1 TRBV4-3 13 ASSQDLQGADEQY
TRBD2 TRBV6-4 13 ASSLTSGSTDTQY
TRBD1 TRBV5-4 13 ASSLEGQASYEQY
. TRBV11-2 11 ASSLATAIEAF
. TRBV6-5 11 ASSYGGSYEQY
TRBD2 TRBV7-8 16 ASSLITSSGRGTDTQY
TRBD2 TRBV4-1 14 ASSQERLAGEETQY
. TRBV2 11 ASSVGGNQPQH
TRBD1 TRBV7-3 12 ASSLTDRDTEAF
. TRBV19 15 ASSISSGGDPNTEAF
. TRBV15 13 ATSPRGRGTDTQY
TRBD2 TRBV19 14 ASGYLAGVDYNEQF
. TRBV7-8 12 ASSPALGLYGYT
. TRBV4-3 12 ASSQDSTNYGYT
. TRBV4-1 12 ASSQDPSSYEQY
. TRBV28 18 ASLGEETGFRGSKLYGYT
. TRBV30 10 AWSGGDHEQY
. TRBV27 10 ASRWNTGELF
TRBD1 TRBV19 14 ASSIYKGTGSDGYT
. TRBV6-5 11 ASSPGYRGEAF
. TRBV7-3 12 ASSLISGANVLT
. TRBV27 13 ASSLVASGANVLT
. TRBV11-3 15 ASSLGLGSTSTDTQY
. TRBV6-1 13 ASSEASQLNTEAF
. TRBV5-4 10 ASRGLDNEQF
TRBD2 TRBV28 17 ASTSRTSGIEKIYNEQF
. TRBV30 9 AWSSSPEQF
TRBD1 TRBV19 13 ASSINRGSQETQY
TRBD1 TRBV29-1 11 SGGTGDLYEQY
. TRBV2 12 ASSEVGYRYEQY
TRBD1 TRBV5-4 16 ASSLGGTGGSPGNTIY
. TRBV5-1 15 ASSLDRLSSGANVLT
. TRBV7-6 12 ASSSGRGSYEQY
. TRBV27 13 ASSLSIRRVDTQY
. TRBV30 16 AWSLFRALGSGANVLT
. TRBV27 12 ASSYAGPLDEQF
. TRBV5-6 11 ASSLSGDTEAF
. TRBV7-2 14 ASSFLRDSSTDTQY
. TRBV11-1 14 ASSLALNRRTDTQY
. TRBV6-1 11 ASSPYSNQPQH
. TRBV27 11 ASSLSRNTEAF
. TRBV7-9 11 ASSLGGAQPQH
TRBD1 TRBV6-5 13 ASSYSDRGWYGYT
. TRBV5-1 10 ASSLDSYEQF